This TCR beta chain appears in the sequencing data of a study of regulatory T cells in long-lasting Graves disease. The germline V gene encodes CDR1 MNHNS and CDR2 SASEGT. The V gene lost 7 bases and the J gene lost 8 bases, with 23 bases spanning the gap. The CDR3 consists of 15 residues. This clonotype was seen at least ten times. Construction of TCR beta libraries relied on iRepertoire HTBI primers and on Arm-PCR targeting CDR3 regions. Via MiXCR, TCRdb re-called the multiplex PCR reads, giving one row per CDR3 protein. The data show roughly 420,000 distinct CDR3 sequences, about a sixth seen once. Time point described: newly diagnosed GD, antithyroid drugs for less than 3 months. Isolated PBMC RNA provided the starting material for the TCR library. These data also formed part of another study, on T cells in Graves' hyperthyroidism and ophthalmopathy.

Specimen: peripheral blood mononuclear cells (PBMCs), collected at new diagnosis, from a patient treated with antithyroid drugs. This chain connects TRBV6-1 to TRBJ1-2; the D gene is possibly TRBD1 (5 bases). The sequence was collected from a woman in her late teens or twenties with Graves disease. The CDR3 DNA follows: TGTGCCAGCAACCCAGCCGGGACCGACCCTAGGGGCTACACCTTC. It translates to CASNPAGTDPRGYTF.